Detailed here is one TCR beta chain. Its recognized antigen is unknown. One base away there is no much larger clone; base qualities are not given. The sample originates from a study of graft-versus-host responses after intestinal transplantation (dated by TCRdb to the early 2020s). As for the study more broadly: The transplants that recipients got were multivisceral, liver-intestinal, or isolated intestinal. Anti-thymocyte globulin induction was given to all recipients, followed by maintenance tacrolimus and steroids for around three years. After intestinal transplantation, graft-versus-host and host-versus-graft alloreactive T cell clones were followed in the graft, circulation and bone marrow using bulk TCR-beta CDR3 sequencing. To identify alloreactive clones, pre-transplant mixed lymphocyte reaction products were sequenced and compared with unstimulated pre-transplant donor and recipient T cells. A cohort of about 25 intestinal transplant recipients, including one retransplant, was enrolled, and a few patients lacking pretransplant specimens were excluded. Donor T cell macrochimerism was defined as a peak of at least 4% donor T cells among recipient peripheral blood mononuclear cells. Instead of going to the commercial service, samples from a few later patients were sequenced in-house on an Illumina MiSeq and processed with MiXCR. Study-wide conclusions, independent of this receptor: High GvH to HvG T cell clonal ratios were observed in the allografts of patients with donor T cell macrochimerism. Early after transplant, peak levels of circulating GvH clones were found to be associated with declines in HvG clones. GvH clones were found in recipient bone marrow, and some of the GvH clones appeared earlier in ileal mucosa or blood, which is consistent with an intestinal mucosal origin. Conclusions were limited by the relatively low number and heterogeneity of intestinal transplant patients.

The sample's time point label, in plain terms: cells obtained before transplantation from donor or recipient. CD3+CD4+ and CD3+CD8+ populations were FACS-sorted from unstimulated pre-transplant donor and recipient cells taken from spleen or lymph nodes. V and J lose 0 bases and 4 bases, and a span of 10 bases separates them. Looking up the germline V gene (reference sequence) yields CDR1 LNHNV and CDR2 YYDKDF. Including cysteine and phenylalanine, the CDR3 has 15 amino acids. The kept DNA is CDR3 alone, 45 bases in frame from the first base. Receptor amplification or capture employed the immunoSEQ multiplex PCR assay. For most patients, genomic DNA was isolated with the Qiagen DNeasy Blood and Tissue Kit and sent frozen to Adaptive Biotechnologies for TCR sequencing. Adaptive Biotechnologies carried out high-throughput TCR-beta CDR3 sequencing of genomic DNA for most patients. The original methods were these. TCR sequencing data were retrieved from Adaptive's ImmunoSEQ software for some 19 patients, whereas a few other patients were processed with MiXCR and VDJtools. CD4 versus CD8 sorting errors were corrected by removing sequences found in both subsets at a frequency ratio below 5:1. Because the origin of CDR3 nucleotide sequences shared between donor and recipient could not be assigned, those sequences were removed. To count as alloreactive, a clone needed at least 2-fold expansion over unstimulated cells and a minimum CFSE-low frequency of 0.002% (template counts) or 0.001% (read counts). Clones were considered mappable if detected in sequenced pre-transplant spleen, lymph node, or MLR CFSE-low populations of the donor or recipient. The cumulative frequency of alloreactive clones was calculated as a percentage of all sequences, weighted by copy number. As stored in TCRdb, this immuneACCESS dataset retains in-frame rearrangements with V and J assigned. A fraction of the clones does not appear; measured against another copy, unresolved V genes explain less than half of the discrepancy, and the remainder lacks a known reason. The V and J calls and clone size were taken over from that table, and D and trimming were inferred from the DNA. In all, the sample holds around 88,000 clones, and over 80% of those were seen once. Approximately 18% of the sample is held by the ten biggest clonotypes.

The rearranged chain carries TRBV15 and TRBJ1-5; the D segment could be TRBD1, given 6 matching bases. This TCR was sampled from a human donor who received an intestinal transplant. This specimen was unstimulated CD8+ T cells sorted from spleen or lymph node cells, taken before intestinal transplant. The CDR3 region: CATSRDRGENQPQHF. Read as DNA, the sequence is TGTGCCACCAGCAGAGATAGGGGGGAAAATCAGCCCCAGCATTTT.